Shown below are 20 T cell receptor beta chains from a single sample sequenced in a study of shared clonotypes between healthy human individuals. Repertoires were generated with immunoSEQ multiplex PCR, while TCRdb's copy carries only in-frame clones and drops some. The sample shows about 680,000 clones, 60% to 75% of them seen only once. The sequenced sample consisted of memory CD4+ T cells sorted from blood. Described subset: CD45RA-negative fraction. Receptors originate from a woman aged 25 to 45 in good health.

By proportion, this clone is medium-sized. This chain connects TRBV5-4 to TRBJ2-3; 9 bases are a match to TRBD2. CDR3 length: 16 residues. After removal of 0 bases from V and 6 bases from J, the junction contained 8 bases not matched to a gene. Germline V gene sequence: CDR1 SGHNT, CDR2 YYREEE (reference sequence). Written as DNA, the CDR3 is TGTGCCAGCAGCTTGGTCGCGGGACTAGCAGGGGATACGCAGTATTTT. This sequence encodes CASSLVAGLAGDTQYF. Filled out from reference TRBV5-4 and TRBJ2-3, the complete variable domain reads ETGVTQSPTHLIKTRGQQVTLRCSSQSGHNTVSWYQQALGQGPQFIFQYYREEENGRGNFPPRFSGLQFPNYSSELNVNALELDDSALYLCASSLVAGLAGDTQYFGPGTRLTVL.

On this clone itself: The identical CDR3 is also encoded by other nucleotide sequences in the sample. The rearrangement joins TRBV19 to TRBJ1-2; D gene ambiguous. This CDR3 has 12 residues. The ends were cut back, 4 bases at V and 1 base at J, with 4 bases in the middle. The germline gives CDR1 LNHDA, CDR2 SQIVND (reference sequence). The CDR3 DNA reads TGTGCCAGTAGTAGACGTAACTATGGCTACACCTTC. Amino acids: CASSRRNYGYTF.

The chain carries TRBV6-1 and TRBJ2-7; D perhaps matches TRBD2 (5 bases). Trimming took 7 bases from V and 0 from J, leaving 13 bases between them. Germline assignment: CDR1 MNHNS and CDR2 SASEGT. This CDR3 has 14 residues. CDR3 in amino acids: CASTVAGTSYEQYF. CDR3 nucleotide sequence: TGTGCCAGCACGGTCGCGGGTACCTCCTACGAGCAGTACTTC.

The V gene is TRBV30, the J gene TRBJ2-2; the D is unclear. Germline CDR1 reads GTSNPN; CDR2 reads SVGIG (reference sequence). The CDR3 extends over 14 amino acids. Trimming cost V 8 bases and J 0 bases, with 13 bases left between them. The CDR3 spells CARIGHANTGELFF. The CDR3, as DNA: TGTGCCCGAATCGGCCACGCGAACACCGGGGAGCTGTTTTTT. Full variable domain (missing parts from reference TRBV30 and TRBJ2-2): SQTIHQWPATLVQPVGSPLSLECTVEGTSNPNLYWYRQAAGRGLQLLFYSVGIGQISSEVPQNLSASRPQDRQFILSSKKLLLSDSGFYLCARIGHANTGELFFGEGSRLTVL.

This chain uses TRBV27 with TRBJ1-5; D is unclear. The CDR3 totals 14 residues. Trimming removed 5 bases from V and 0 bases from J, with 8 bases in between. Germline V gene sequence: CDR1 MNHEY, CDR2 SMNVEV (reference sequence). As DNA, the CDR3 is TGTGCCAGCAGTCCATACACTAGCAATCAGCCCCAGCATTTT. Translating gives CASSPYTSNQPQHF.

In this sample, this clone turned up once. The V call is TRBV19, the J call TRBJ2-5; tentatively, D is TRBD2 (6 bases). The CDR3 runs 14 residues. Trimming removed 4 bases at V and 2 bases at J, with 11 bases between. Germline CDR1 and CDR2: LNHDA and SQIVND (reference sequence). This CDR3 is CASSTTGAQETQYF. The CDR3 coding sequence is TGTGCCAGTAGTACAACGGGAGCGCAAGAGACCCAGTACTTC.

The CDR3 loop is CASSPGGQAYEQYF. CDR3 coding DNA: TGCGCCAGCAGCCCCGGGGGGCAGGCCTACGAGCAGTACTTC. J is TRBJ2-7 and V is TRBV5-1; possibly TRBD2 for D (7 bases). Trimming shortened V by 4 bases and J by 2 bases, and 13 bases separated the two germline ends. The CDR3 totals 14 residues. Per the germline V gene, CDR1 is SGHRS and CDR2 is YFSETQ.

V and J are TRBV29-1 and TRBJ2-2, with 7 bases matching TRBD1. Germline V lookup: CDR1 SQVTM, CDR2 ANQGSEA. The CDR3 is made up of 15 amino acids. V lost 6 bases and J lost 5; bases outside the gene matches: 12. The CDR3 spells CSVSRVGGSTGELFF. DNA for the CDR3: TGCAGCGTCAGCCGGGTAGGGGGCTCTACCGGGGAGCTGTTTTTT.

This chain connects TRBV2 to TRBJ1-1; 8 positions match TRBD1. The CDR3 has 14 amino acids. Germline V CDR1 and CDR2: SNHLY, FYNNEI. With 9 bases clipped from V and 3 bases from J, the junction kept 9 bases outside the gene matches. CDR3 sequence (DNA): TGTGCCAGTCACTGGAACAGGGGGGACACTGAAGCTTTCTTT. Encoded protein: CASHWNRGDTEAFF.

CDR3 nucleotides: TGTGCCAGCACTCCAAGAACGGGACAAGCTTATGGCTACGAGCAGTACTTC. Amino acids: CASTPRTGQAYGYEQYF. This sequence joins TRBV25-1 and TRBJ2-7, with a weak D call TRBD1 (6 bases). Trimming cost V 7 bases and J 3 bases, with 25 bases left between them. Germline assignment: CDR1 MGHDK and CDR2 SYGVNS. The CDR3 length is 17 residues.

The chain recombines TRBV6-6 with TRBJ1-5; D is possibly TRBD1 (6 bases). Germline CDR1 reads MNHNY; CDR2 reads SVGAGI (reference sequence). Trimming stripped 7 bases from V and 7 bases from J, with 17 bases between. The CDR3 consists of 14 residues. The CDR3 reads CASNHGGHTQPQHF. The CDR3 nucleotides are TGTGCCAGCAACCACGGGGGACACACACAGCCCCAGCATTTT.

This chain uses TRBV7-3 with TRBJ2-3; no definite D call. V was clipped by 1 base and J by 2 bases, with 16 bases between them. This CDR3 contains 17 residues. Germline loops: CDR1 SGHTA, CDR2 FQGTGA. CDR3 sequence (DNA): TGTGCCAGCAGCTTAAGTCCGGAGAACCGTATCACAGATACGCAGTATTTT. As protein: CASSLSPENRITDTQYF. The full variable domain, rest sourced from reference TRBV7-3 and TRBJ2-3, is GAGVSQTPSNKVTEKGKYVELRCDPISGHTALYWYRQSLGQGPEFLIYFQGTGAADDSGLPNDRFFAVRPEGSVSTLKIQRTERGDSAVYLCASSLSPENRITDTQYFGPGTRLTVL.

CDR3 nucleotide sequence: TGCGCCAGCAGTGAGGGGGCAACTAGCGGGAGGGGGGTGGAGACCCAGTACTTC. It is translated as CASSEGATSGRGVETQYF. The chain carries TRBV10-1 and TRBJ2-5; 13 nucleotides line up with TRBD2. This CDR3 has 18 amino acids. Trimming removed 2 bases from V and 5 bases from J; junction bases left unmatched: 11. Germline-derived CDR1 and CDR2 are WNHNN and SYGVQD (reference sequence).

The table lists this clone with a few counts. It may be a read error: a sequence one base away is much more abundant. The chain has TRBV5-8 and TRBJ2-7; a possible D gene is TRBD1 (5 bases). CDR1 is SGHTS, CDR2 YDEGEE, per germline. The CDR3 totals 13 residues. Trimming took 1 base from V and 2 from J, leaving 7 bases between them. The CDR3 nucleotides read TGTGCCAGCAGCTTGCAGGGAACCTACGAGCAGTACTTC. It specifies CASSLQGTYEQYF.

The chain employs TRBV6-1 and TRBJ1-3, with no clear D. V was trimmed by 8 bases and J by 3 bases, leaving 14 bases between them. Germline CDR1 MNHNS, CDR2 SASEGT. This CDR3 comprises 14 residues. In DNA form, the CDR3 reads TGTGCCAGCGACCGGGCCCTGGGTGGAAACACCATATATTTT. Translated: CASDRALGGNTIYF.

This chain links TRBV4-1 with TRBJ2-3; D unclear. CDR3 size: 16 residues. Germline V gene data show CDR1 as MGHRA and CDR2 as YSYEKL. Trimming left V 1 base short and J 0 bases short, with 11 bases between. CDR3 region: CASSQGPFPSTDTQYF. The CDR3 nucleotides are TGCGCCAGCAGCCAAGGTCCCTTTCCTAGCACAGATACGCAGTATTTT.

V gene TRBV6-4 combines with J gene TRBJ2-1; 9 bases match TRBD2. The V segment lost 4 bases and the J segment 10 bases; nucleotides outside the gene matches: 17. Germline assignment: CDR1 MRHNA and CDR2 SNTAGT. This CDR3 contains 17 residues. Here the CDR3 DNA reads TGTGCCAGCAGTGCCTGCCCAGGGACTAGCCCGGCCAGCGAGCAGTTCTTC. This codes for CASSACPGTSPASEQFF.

The rearrangement uses TRBV10-3 and TRBJ1-1, with a weak D call TRBD1 (6 bases). CDR3 size: 15 residues. The germline V gene encodes CDR1 ENHRY and CDR2 SYGVKD. Trimming took off 0 bases at V and 1 base at J, with 9 bases between the two ends. The CDR3 sequence: CAISESNRENTEAFF. For the CDR3, the DNA is TGTGCCATCAGTGAGTCGAACAGGGAGAACACTGAAGCTTTCTTT.

There are a few counts of this clone. Other DNA sequences in the sample encode the same CDR3. CDR3 in amino acids: CAWSGGTGRDQPQHF. For the CDR3, the DNA is TGTGCCTGGAGTGGAGGGACAGGGCGAGATCAGCCCCAGCATTTT. V usage is TRBV30 and J usage is TRBJ1-5; 9 nucleotides align to TRBD1. This CDR3 region has 15 residues. V shed 1 base and J 5 bases; nucleotides not matched to a gene: 6. Germline lookup yields CDR1 GTSNPN and CDR2 SVGIG (reference sequence).

The J gene is TRBJ2-1, the V gene TRBV2; 10 bases fit TRBD1. This CDR3 spans 12 amino acids. Trimming cost V 5 bases and J 15 bases; bases outside gene matches: 7. Germline CDR1 is SNHLY and CDR2 is FYNNEI. In nucleotides, the CDR3 is TGTGCCAGCAGTCGCTCCGGGACAGGGGCGTTCTTC. This gives the protein CASSRSGTGAFF.